This T cell receptor beta chain was obtained from a study of blood T cell repertoires in COVID-19. Study context: Sources were T cells, B-cell-depleted T cells, or PBMCs; the material itself was cDNA or gDNA.

The Seattle site enrolled patients during active infection and followed them longitudinally. Some clones are missing from TCRdb's copy, which holds only in-frame ones; the method was immunoSEQ multiplex PCR. The data show around 400,000 clones, with approximately 87% seen just once and 2% to 2.5% held by the top ten. Germline V gene data show CDR1 as LGHNA and CDR2 as YNFKEQ. V was shortened by 0 bases and J by 4 bases, with 15 bases between the two germline ends. The CDR3 length is 17 residues. The specimen was peripheral blood. V usage is TRBV4-2 and J usage is TRBJ1-4, with D possibly matching TRBD1 (5 bases). This sequence was found in a woman between 55 and 75 years old with COVID-19, enrolled during active disease. The CDR3 loop reads CASSQDLLVGLNEKLFF. The CDR3 DNA reads TGTGCCAGCAGCCAAGATCTTTTAGTGGGACTTAATGAAAAACTGTTTTTT.